These 18 T cell receptor beta chains came from one sample sequenced in a study of blood T cell repertoires in COVID-19. Libraries were prepared by immunoSEQ multiplex PCR; TCRdb keeps only in-frame clonotypes and omits some of them. The sample carries around 100,000 clones, approximately 87% recorded once. Sequencing was carried out using peripheral blood. The receptors stem from a human donor with acute or convalescent COVID-19. The donor label of this sample is uncertain.

The chain recombines TRBV24-1 with TRBJ1-2, with no clear D. V shed 7 bases and J shed 0 bases, with 11 bases lying between them. This CDR3 has 14 residues. CDR1 KGHDR and CDR2 SFDVKD come from the germline V gene. The CDR3 protein is CATSSTSANYGYTF. CDR3 in DNA: TGTGCCACCAGCTCGACATCTGCTAACTATGGCTACACCTTC.

V gene TRBV5-1 combines with J gene TRBJ2-7; TRBD2 might be the D (5 bases). The length of the CDR3 is 14 residues. Trimming removed 5 bases at V and 2 bases at J, with 14 bases between. Germline V gene data show CDR1 as SGHRS and CDR2 as YFSETQ. This chain's CDR3 is CASSYGSQAYEQYF. DNA for the CDR3: TGCGCCAGCAGTTATGGGAGTCAGGCCTACGAGCAGTACTTC.

V and J are TRBV29-1 and TRBJ2-7; the D gene is possibly TRBD1 (6 bases). V was pared by 0 bases and J by 4 bases, with 19 bases between. The CDR3 totals 16 residues. Looked up from germline, CDR1 is SQVTM and CDR2 is ANQGSEA. The CDR3 sequence: CSVEEIMDGRGYEQYF. The CDR3 coding sequence is TGCAGCGTTGAAGAAATAATGGATGGCAGGGGTTACGAGCAGTACTTC.

The V gene is TRBV6-5, the J gene TRBJ2-7, with 7 nucleotides matching TRBD2. The germline CDR1 and CDR2 sequences are MNHEY and SVGAGI. This CDR3 has 14 amino acids. V gave up 0 bases and J gave up 2 bases; unmatched junction bases: 1. CDR3 loop: CASSYSAGAYEQYF. The DNA for the CDR3 is TGTGCCAGCAGTTACTCGGCGGGGGCCTACGAGCAGTACTTC.

The rearrangement joins TRBV3-1 (or the pseudogene TRBV3-2) to TRBJ2-2; 8 nucleotides align to TRBD1. Per germline, CDR1 LGHDT and CDR2 YNNKEL (reference sequence). The CDR3 totals 15 residues. The V segment lost 1 base and the J segment 9 bases; nucleotides outside the gene matches: 7. The CDR3 region is CASSQVGQGARELFF. DNA for the CDR3: TGTGCCAGCAGCCAAGTTGGGCAGGGGGCGCGGGAGCTGTTTTTT.

V usage is TRBV30 and J usage is TRBJ1-4; maybe TRBD1 (5 bases). CDR1 GTSNPN and CDR2 SVGIG come from the germline V gene (reference sequence). The CDR3 totals 18 residues. Between the trimmed V and J ends, which lost 4 bases and 4 bases, there was a span of 25 bases. The CDR3 nucleotides read TGTGCCTGGACCCCACATCAGGCCAGGGTCCGCCTTAATGAAAAACTGTTTTTT. Protein: CAWTPHQARVRLNEKLFF.

This clone turned up a few times. The chain carries TRBV4-1 and TRBJ2-7; 12 nucleotides agree with TRBD2. V was clipped by 4 bases and J by 1 base; unmatched bases: 2. This CDR3 contains 15 residues. The germline V gene has CDR1 MGHRA and CDR2 YSYEKL. The CDR3 reads CASSPLAGGSYEQYF. The CDR3 bases are TGCGCCAGCAGCCCTCTAGCGGGGGGGTCCTACGAGCAGTACTTC.

The V gene is TRBV7-9, the J gene TRBJ1-1; no clear D. The CDR3 is 12 amino acids. Per germline, CDR1 SEHNR and CDR2 FQNEAQ (reference sequence). The ends were cut back, 5 bases at V and 7 bases at J, with 11 bases in the middle. In DNA, the CDR3 is TGTGCCAGCAGCCTAACGATCTATGAAGCTTTCTTT. Residues: CASSLTIYEAFF.

The V gene is TRBV6-5, the J gene TRBJ1-5; 9 bases agree with TRBD1. The junction had 0 bases not matched to a gene; V was cut back by 2 bases and J by 7 bases. This CDR3 is 13 amino acids long. Germline V gene data show CDR1 as MNHEY and CDR2 as SVGAGI. The chain's CDR3 is CASSYDRGQPQHF. The CDR3 coding sequence is TGTGCCAGCAGTTACGACAGGGGGCAGCCCCAGCATTTT.

The chain has TRBV6-6 and TRBJ2-5, with 7 bases matching TRBD2. The CDR3 has 16 amino acids. Trimming took 5 bases from V and 4 from J; bases not matched to a gene: 13. In germline, CDR1 is MNHNY, CDR2 SVGAGI (reference sequence). In DNA, the CDR3 is TGTGCCAGCAGTCCCCTGGGGGGGAGAGGCACAGAGACCCAGTACTTC. It is translated as CASSPLGGRGTETQYF.

The chain links TRBV2 to TRBJ1-2; 7 nucleotides agree with TRBD1. Per the germline V gene, CDR1 is SNHLY and CDR2 is FYNNEI. V gave up 8 bases and J gave up 4 bases; unmatched junction bases: 10. The CDR3 is 14 residues long. The CDR3: CASGRTTGAYGYTF. CDR3 sequence (DNA): TGTGCCAGCGGCCGAACTACAGGGGCCTATGGCTACACCTTC.

The rearrangement joins TRBV28 to TRBJ2-7; 9 nucleotides match TRBD1. Germline trimming cut 6 bases from V and 2 bases from J; bases unmatched to any gene: 8. The V gene's germline CDR1 is MDHEN and CDR2 SYDVKM. The CDR3 consists of 15 residues. The CDR3 is CASRLGTGYTYEQYF. As DNA, the CDR3 is TGTGCCAGCAGATTAGGGACAGGGTATACCTACGAGCAGTACTTC.

The chain combines TRBV5-1 with TRBJ2-7; TRBD1 matches 8 bases. The V segment lost 1 base and the J segment 0 bases; nucleotides outside the gene matches: 3. CDR3 size: 15 residues. The germline CDR1 and CDR2 sequences are SGHRS and YFSETQ. The CDR3 sequence: CASSLSGTGSYEQYF. The CDR3 DNA follows: TGCGCCAGCAGCTTGTCCGGGACAGGCTCCTACGAGCAGTACTTC.

V usage is TRBV16 and J usage is TRBJ2-7; the match to TRBD1 covers 7 bases. The CDR3 spans 14 residues. V lost 2 bases, J lost 6 bases, and 7 bases stayed unmatched. Germline V gene sequence: CDR1 KGHSY, CDR2 FQNENV. Written as DNA, the CDR3 is TGTGCCAGCAGCCAAGTGGGGGACAGTGTCGAGCAGTACTTC. It translates to CASSQVGDSVEQYF.

The chain recombines TRBV3-1 (or the pseudogene TRBV3-2) with TRBJ2-5; unclear D gene. CDR1 LGHDT and CDR2 YNNKEL come from the germline V gene (reference sequence). CDR3 size: 14 residues. Trimming took off 0 bases at V and 2 bases at J, with 7 bases between the two ends. The CDR3 spells CASSQDTQQETQYF. For the CDR3, the DNA is TGTGCCAGCAGCCAAGATACCCAGCAAGAGACCCAGTACTTC.

This chain connects TRBV10-3 to TRBJ2-3, with 7 bases that match TRBD1. The CDR3 totals 12 residues. The germline CDR1 and CDR2 sequences are ENHRY and SYGVKD. Trimming took 9 bases from V and 0 from J; bases not matched to a gene: 0. Here the CDR3 DNA reads TGTGCCATACAGGGGAGCACAGATACGCAGTATTTT. This translates into CAIQGSTDTQYF.

The chain couples TRBV24-1 to TRBJ2-7, with TRBD1 identical over 9 bases. CDR1 is KGHDR, CDR2 SFDVKD, per germline. The CDR3 spans 16 residues. The V gene end was trimmed by 1 base and the J gene end by 5 bases; junction bases not matched to a gene: 8. CDR3 region: CATSDFSGTGNDEQYF. In DNA form, the CDR3 reads TGTGCCACCAGTGATTTTTCTGGGACAGGGAATGACGAGCAGTACTTC.

The chain joins TRBV7-6 to TRBJ2-5, with a weak D call TRBD1 (5 bases). This CDR3 region has 13 residues. The V end was cut by 2 bases, the J end by 7 bases, with 11 bases between. Germline CDR1 SGHVS, CDR2 FNYEAQ. CDR3 residues: CASSLSAGWTQYF. In nucleotides, the CDR3 is TGTGCCAGCAGCTTATCAGCAGGGTGGACCCAGTACTTC.